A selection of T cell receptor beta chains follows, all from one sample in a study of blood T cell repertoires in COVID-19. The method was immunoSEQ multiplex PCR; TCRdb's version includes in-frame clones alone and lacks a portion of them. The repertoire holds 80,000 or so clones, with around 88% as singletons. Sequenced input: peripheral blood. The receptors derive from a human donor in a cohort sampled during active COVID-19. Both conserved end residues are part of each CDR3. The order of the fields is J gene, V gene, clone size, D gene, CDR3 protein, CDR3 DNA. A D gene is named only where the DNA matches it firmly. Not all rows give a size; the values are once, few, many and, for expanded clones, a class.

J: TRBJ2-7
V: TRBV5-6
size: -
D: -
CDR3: CASSLGGRTYEQYF
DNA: TGTGCCAGCAGCTTGGGAGGGAGGACCTACGAGCAGTACTTC

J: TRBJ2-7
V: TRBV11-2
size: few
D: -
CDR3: CASSLRQSSYEQYF
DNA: TGTGCCAGCAGCTTGCGACAGAGCTCCTACGAGCAGTACTTC

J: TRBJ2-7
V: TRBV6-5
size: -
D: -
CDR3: CASSYSPGSSYEQYF
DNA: TGTGCCAGCAGTTACTCTCCAGGGTCGTCCTACGAGCAGTACTTC

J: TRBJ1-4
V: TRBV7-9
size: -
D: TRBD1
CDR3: CASSSGQGLGEKLFF
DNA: TGTGCCAGCAGCTCTGGACAGGGTTTGGGCGAAAAACTGTTTTTT

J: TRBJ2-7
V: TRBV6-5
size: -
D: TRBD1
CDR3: CASSSGGAETYEQYF
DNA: TGTGCCAGCAGCTCAGGGGGCGCAGAAACCTACGAGCAGTACTTC

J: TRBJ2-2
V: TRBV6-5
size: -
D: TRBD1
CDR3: CASRTFGTAAGELFF
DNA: TGTGCCAGCAGGACCTTCGGGACAGCGGCCGGGGAGCTGTTTTTT

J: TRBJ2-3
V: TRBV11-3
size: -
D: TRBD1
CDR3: CASSSPGQTITDTQYF
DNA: TGTGCCAGCAGCTCACCGGGACAGACCATCACAGATACGCAGTATTTT

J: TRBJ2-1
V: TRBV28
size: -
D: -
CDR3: CASSPRYNEQFF
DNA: TGTGCCAGCAGTCCCCGGTACAATGAGCAGTTCTTC

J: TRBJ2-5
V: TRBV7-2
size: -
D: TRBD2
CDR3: CASSGPAGPMYF
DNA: TGTGCCAGCAGCGGGCCAGCGGGACCCATGTACTTC

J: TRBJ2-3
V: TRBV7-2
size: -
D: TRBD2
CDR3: CASSPSGAGSTDTQYF
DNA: TGTGCCAGCAGCCCGAGCGGGGCGGGAAGCACAGATACGCAGTATTTT

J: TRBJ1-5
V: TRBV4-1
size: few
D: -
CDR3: CASSQEGPGAQHF
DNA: TGCGCCAGCAGCCAAGAAGGTCCAGGGGCCCAGCATTTT

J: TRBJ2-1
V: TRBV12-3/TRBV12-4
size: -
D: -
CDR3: CASNSYNEQFF
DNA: TGTGCCAGCAACAGTTACAATGAGCAGTTCTTC

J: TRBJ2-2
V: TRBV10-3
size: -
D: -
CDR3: CAISSLNTGELFF
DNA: TGTGCCATCAGCTCCCTGAACACCGGGGAGCTGTTTTTT

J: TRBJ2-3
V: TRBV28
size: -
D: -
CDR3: CASSFGILADTQYF
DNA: TGTGCCAGCAGTTTCGGAATCCTAGCAGATACGCAGTATTTT

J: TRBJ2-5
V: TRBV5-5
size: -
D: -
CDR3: CASSLANQETQYF
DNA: TGTGCCAGCAGCTTGGCCAACCAAGAGACCCAGTACTTC

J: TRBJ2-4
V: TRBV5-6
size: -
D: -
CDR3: CASRPQALAKNIQYF
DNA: TGTGCCAGCAGACCGCAGGCTCTAGCCAAAAACATTCAGTACTTC

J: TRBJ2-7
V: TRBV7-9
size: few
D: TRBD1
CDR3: CASSFGTGDEQYF
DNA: TGTGCCAGCAGCTTCGGGACAGGCGACGAGCAGTACTTC

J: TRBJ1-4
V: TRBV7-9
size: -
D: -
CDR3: CASSPWGDNEKLFF
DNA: TGTGCCAGCAGCCCCTGGGGGGACAATGAAAAACTGTTTTTT

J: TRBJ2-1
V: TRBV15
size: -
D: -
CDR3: CATSRDKNSGWLEQFF
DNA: TGTGCCACCAGCAGAGATAAGAACAGTGGTTGGCTTGAGCAGTTCTTC

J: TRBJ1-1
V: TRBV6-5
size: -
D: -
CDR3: CASSSQPGGAEAFF
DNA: TGTGCCAGCAGTTCACAGCCGGGGGGGGCTGAAGCTTTCTTT

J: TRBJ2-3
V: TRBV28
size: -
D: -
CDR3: CASYLDSDTDTQYF
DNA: TGTGCCAGCTACCTGGACTCGGACACAGATACGCAGTATTTT

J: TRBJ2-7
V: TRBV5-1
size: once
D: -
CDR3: CASSLDQGPPYEQYF
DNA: TGCGCCAGCAGCTTGGATCAGGGCCCCCCCTACGAGCAGTACTTC

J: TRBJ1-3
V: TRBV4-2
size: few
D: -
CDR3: CASSPTGKGGNTIYF
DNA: TGTGCCAGCAGCCCTACAGGGAAAGGAGGAAACACCATATATTTT

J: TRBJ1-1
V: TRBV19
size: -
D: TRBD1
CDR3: CASSRQGVVTTEAFF
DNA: TGTGCCAGTAGTAGACAGGGAGTAGTTACCACTGAAGCTTTCTTT

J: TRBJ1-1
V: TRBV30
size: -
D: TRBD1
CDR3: CAWNPDRGNTEAFF
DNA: TGTGCCTGGAACCCGGACAGGGGAAACACTGAAGCTTTCTTT

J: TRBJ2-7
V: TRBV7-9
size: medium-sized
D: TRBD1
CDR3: CASSFPTGTGSYEQYF
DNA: TGTGCCAGCAGCTTTCCTACCGGGACAGGGTCCTACGAGCAGTACTTC

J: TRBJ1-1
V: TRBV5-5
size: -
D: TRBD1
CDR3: CASSSERQGRNTEAFF
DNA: TGTGCCAGCAGCTCAGAACGACAGGGAAGAAACACTGAAGCTTTCTTT

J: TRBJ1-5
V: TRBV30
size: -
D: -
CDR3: CAWSPQGNQPQHF
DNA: TGTGCCTGGAGTCCCCAGGGGAATCAGCCCCAGCATTTT

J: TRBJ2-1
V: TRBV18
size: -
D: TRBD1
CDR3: CASSPDRGNEQFF
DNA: TGTGCCAGCTCACCGGACAGGGGGAATGAGCAGTTCTTC

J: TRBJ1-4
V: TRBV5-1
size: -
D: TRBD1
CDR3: CASSLTGGEEKLFF
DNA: TGCGCCAGCAGCTTGACAGGGGGCGAGGAAAAACTGTTTTTT

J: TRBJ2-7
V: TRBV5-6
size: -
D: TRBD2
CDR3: CASSLLQLAGDYEQYF
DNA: TGTGCCAGCAGCTTGTTACAACTAGCGGGAGACTACGAGCAGTACTTC

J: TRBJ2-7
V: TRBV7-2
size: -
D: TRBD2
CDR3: CASSLAGGTYEQYF
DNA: TGTGCCAGCTCCCTAGCGGGAGGAACCTACGAGCAGTACTTC

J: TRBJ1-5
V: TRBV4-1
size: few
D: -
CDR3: CASSQGISSNQPQHF
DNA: TGCGCCAGCAGCCAAGGAATCAGTAGCAATCAGCCCCAGCATTTT

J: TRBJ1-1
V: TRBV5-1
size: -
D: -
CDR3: CASSLVGSGSTEAFF
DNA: TGCGCCAGCAGCTTGGTGGGGTCCGGGAGCACTGAAGCTTTCTTT

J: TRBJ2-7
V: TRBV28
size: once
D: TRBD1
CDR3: CASSPGTGSVSYEQYF
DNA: TGTGCCAGCAGTCCCGGGACAGGGTCGGTCTCGTACGAGCAGTACTTC

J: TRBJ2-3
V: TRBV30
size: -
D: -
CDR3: CAWSVSGTDTQYF
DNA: TGTGCCTGGAGTGTATCGGGGACAGATACGCAGTATTTT

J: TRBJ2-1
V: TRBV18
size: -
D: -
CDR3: CASSKGLDRRDEQFF
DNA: TGTGCCAGCTCCAAGGGACTGGACAGGAGGGATGAGCAGTTCTTC

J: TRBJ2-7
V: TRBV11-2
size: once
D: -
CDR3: CASSHFRGPYEQYF
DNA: TGTGCCAGCAGTCATTTTAGGGGTCCCTACGAGCAGTACTTC

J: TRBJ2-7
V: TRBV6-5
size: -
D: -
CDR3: CASTRGIGLYYF
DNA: TGTGCCAGCACCCGGGGGATCGGCCTTTATTACTTC

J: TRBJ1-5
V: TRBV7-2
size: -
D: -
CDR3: CASSLVRGNQPQHF
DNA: TGTGCCAGCAGCTTAGTCCGGGGGAATCAGCCCCAGCATTTT

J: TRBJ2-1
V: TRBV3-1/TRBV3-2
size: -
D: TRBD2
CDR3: CASSLRGRGEFF
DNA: TGTGCCAGCAGCCTACGTGGGCGGGGGGAGTTCTTC

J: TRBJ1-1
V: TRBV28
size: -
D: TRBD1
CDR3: CASRRQGLNTEAFF
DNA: TGTGCCAGCAGAAGACAGGGGTTGAACACTGAAGCTTTCTTT

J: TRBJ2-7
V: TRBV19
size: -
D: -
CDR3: CASGSRGGTYEQYF
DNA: TGTGCCAGTGGGAGTCGGGGCGGGACTTACGAGCAGTACTTC

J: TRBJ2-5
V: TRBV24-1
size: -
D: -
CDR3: CATSDTSMQETQYF
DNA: TGTGCCACCAGTGATACATCAATGCAAGAGACCCAGTACTTC

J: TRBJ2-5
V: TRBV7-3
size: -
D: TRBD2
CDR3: CASSWGGGPGQETQYF
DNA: TGTGCCAGCAGCTGGGGCGGGGGACCCGGCCAAGAGACCCAGTACTTC

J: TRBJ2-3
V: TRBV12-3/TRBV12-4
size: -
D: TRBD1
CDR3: CASRRTGTDTQYF
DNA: TGTGCCAGCAGAAGGACAGGGACAGATACGCAGTATTTT

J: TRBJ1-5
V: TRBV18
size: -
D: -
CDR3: CASSSGHTNQPQHF
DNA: TGTGCCAGCTCATCGGGACATACTAATCAGCCCCAGCATTTT

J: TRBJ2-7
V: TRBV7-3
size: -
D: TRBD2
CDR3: CASSSAGGTSSYEQYF
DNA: TGTGCCAGCAGCTCCGCCGGGGGGACGAGCTCCTACGAGCAGTACTTC

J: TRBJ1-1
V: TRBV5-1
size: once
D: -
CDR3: CASSRTINTEAFF
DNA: TGCGCCAGCAGCCGGACTATAAACACTGAAGCTTTCTTT

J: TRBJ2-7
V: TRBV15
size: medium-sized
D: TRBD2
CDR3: CATSIGLAGSYEQYF
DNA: TGTGCCACCAGCATTGGGCTAGCGGGGTCCTACGAGCAGTACTTC

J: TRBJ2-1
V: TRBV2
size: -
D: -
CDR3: CASIQGLEQFF
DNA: TGTGCCAGCATACAGGGTCTTGAGCAGTTCTTC

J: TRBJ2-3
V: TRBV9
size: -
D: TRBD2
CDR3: CASTAGVYDTQYF
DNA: TGTGCCAGCACAGCGGGAGTTTACGATACGCAGTATTTT

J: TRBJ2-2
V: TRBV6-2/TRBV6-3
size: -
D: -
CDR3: CASSYFGGRTGELFF
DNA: TGTGCCAGCAGTTACTTCGGGGGGCGGACCGGGGAGCTGTTTTTT

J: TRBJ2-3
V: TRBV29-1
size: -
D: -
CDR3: CSGSPPGKADTQYF
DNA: TGCAGCGGGTCTCCCCCCGGGAAGGCAGATACGCAGTATTTT

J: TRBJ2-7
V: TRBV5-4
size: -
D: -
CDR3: CASSLAVTYEQYF
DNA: TGTGCCAGCAGCTTGGCTGTTACCTACGAGCAGTACTTC

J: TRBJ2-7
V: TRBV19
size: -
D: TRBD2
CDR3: CASSIGTSEVSEQYF
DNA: TGTGCCAGTAGTATAGGGACTAGCGAGGTCTCCGAGCAGTACTTC

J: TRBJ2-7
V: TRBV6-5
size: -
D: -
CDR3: CASSYSPGVPYEQYF
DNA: TGTGCCAGCAGTTACTCGCCGGGGGTTCCCTACGAGCAGTACTTC

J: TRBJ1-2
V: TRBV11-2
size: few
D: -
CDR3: CASSSPRQYYGYTF
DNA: TGTGCCAGCAGCTCCCCTCGACAGTACTATGGCTACACCTTC

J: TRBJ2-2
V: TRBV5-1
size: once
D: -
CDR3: CASARTANTGELFF
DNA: TGCGCCAGCGCTAGGACTGCGAACACCGGGGAGCTGTTTTTT

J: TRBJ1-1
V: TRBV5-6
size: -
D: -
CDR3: CAGGSLNTEAFF
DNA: TGTGCTGGGGGGAGCCTGAACACTGAAGCTTTCTTT